Below are 7 T cell receptor beta chains sequenced from a single sample in a study of shared clonotypes between healthy human individuals. Using immunoSEQ multiplex PCR, the repertoire was profiled, and TCRdb retains in-frame clones only, with some absent. This table holds approximately 740,000 clones, roughly 70% found once. Source material: memory CD4+ T cells sorted from blood. Subset defined: CD45RA-negative fraction. The source is a woman aged 25 to 45 in good health.

On this clone: A much larger clonotype is one base distant, so this may be a read error. The J gene is TRBJ1-4, the V gene TRBV5-6; the D is unclear. There are 12 residues in the CDR3. The germline V gene encodes CDR1 SGHDT and CDR2 YYEEEE. V shed 0 bases and J shed 4 bases, with 1 base lying between them. The CDR3 DNA follows: TGTGCCAGCAGCTTGGATAATGAAAAACTGTTTTTT. It encodes CASSLDNEKLFF. Using reference TRBV5-6 and TRBJ1-4 for the parts outside the CDR3, the full variable domain is DAGVTQSPTHLIKTRGQQVTLRCSPKSGHDTVSWYQQALGQGPQFIFQYYEEEERQRGNFPDRFSGHQFPNYSSELNVNALLLGDSALYLCASSLDNEKLFFGSGTQLSVL.

The chain links TRBV4-1 to TRBJ2-1, with TRBD1 matching over 7 bases. The CDR3 loop spans 14 amino acids. Trimming took 3 bases from V and 4 from J; bases not matched to a gene: 3. Per the germline V gene, CDR1 is MGHRA and CDR2 is YSYEKL. The CDR3 nucleotides are TGCGCCAGCAGCCAGAGGGGGCCATACAATGAGCAGTTCTTC. The encoded protein is CASSQRGPYNEQFF.

This clone was seen more than once but under ten times. V and J are TRBV6-1 and TRBJ1-2; D is unclear. The CDR3 runs to 14 residues. V was clipped by 3 bases and J by 3 bases, with 11 bases between them. Germline lookup yields CDR1 MNHNS and CDR2 SASEGT. CDR3 region: CASSDLGWDYGYTF. CDR3 coding DNA: TGTGCCAGCAGTGATTTGGGGTGGGACTATGGCTACACCTTC.

The chain recombines TRBV5-1 with TRBJ2-7; D gene ambiguous. This CDR3 region has 15 residues. CDR1 and CDR2 from the germline V gene are SGHRS and YFSETQ. The germline V and J ends were trimmed by 0 bases and 0 bases, with 10 bases remaining between them. The CDR3 DNA reads TGCGCCAGCAGCTTGGGGGCGGAGAACTCCTACGAGCAGTACTTC. It is translated as CASSLGAENSYEQYF.

Here the CDR3 reads CASSLDQARSGNTIYF. In DNA form, the CDR3 reads TGTGCCAGCAGCTTAGATCAGGCCCGCTCTGGAAACACCATATATTTT. The chain couples TRBV11-2 to TRBJ1-3; D is unclear. Germline V gene sequence: CDR1 SGHAT, CDR2 FQNNGV. V lost 0 bases to trimming and J lost 0 bases, with 9 bases between them. The CDR3 loop spans 16 amino acids.

This clone was picked up one time. The chain is built from TRBV29-1 and TRBJ2-1; TRBD2 agrees at 11 bases. V lost 3 bases to trimming and J lost 7 bases; unmatched junction nucleotides: 5. CDR3 length: 14 residues. Germline assignment: CDR1 SQVTM and CDR2 ANQGSEA. In DNA form, the CDR3 reads TGCAGCGTTGACACTAGCGGGAGTCAGAATGAGCAGTTCTTC. As protein: CSVDTSGSQNEQFF.

The genes are TRBV11-2 and TRBJ1-2; D is undetermined. Trimming removed 5 bases from V and 0 bases from J, with 10 bases in between. Germline V gene lookup returns CDR1 SGHAT and CDR2 FQNNGV. This CDR3 is 14 amino acids long. The CDR3 nucleotides are TGTGCCAGCAGCCCCACAAGAGCTAACTATGGCTACACCTTC. It encodes CASSPTRANYGYTF. Supplemented by reference TRBV11-2 and TRBJ1-2, the full variable domain reads EAGVAQSPRYKIIEKRQSVAFWCNPISGHATLYWYQQILGQGPKLLIQFQNNGVVDDSQLPKDRFSAERLKGVDSTLKIQPAKLEDSAVYLCASSPTRANYGYTFGSGTRLTVV.